Each of the 16 T cell receptor beta chains below was sequenced from the same sample in a study of vaccination and CD4 T cells after COVID-19. Oncomine TCR Beta short-read sequencing was applied to DNA from cultured CD4+ T cells. TCRdb used MiXCR to reprocess the PCR reads, holding one entry per CDR3 protein. The repertoire holds around 19,000 distinct CDR3 sequences, with 45% to 60% as singletons. These receptors have no identified antigens. This sample's treatment: approximately 9-day PBMC culture with coronavirus spike peptide pools or control peptides (ViraFEST assay). Sequenced sample: CD4+ T cells from blood, cultured in vitro. These receptors were obtained from a human donor who had recovered from COVID-19.

The chain links TRBV6-1 to TRBJ2-7, with 7 bases matching TRBD2. The CDR3 is made up of 14 amino acids. J was trimmed by 4 bases and V by 6 bases; bases with no gene match: 9. Looked up from germline, CDR1 is MNHNS and CDR2 is SASEGT. The CDR3 loop is CASRKVAGEYEQYF. CDR3 nucleotides: TGTGCCAGCAGAAAAGTGGCGGGAGAGTACGAGCAGTACTTC.

The chain recombines TRBV27 with TRBJ2-5; D is unclear. Germline V lookup: CDR1 MNHEY, CDR2 SMNVEV (reference sequence). The V gene lost 11 bases and the J gene lost 9 bases, with 22 bases spanning the gap. This CDR3 comprises 13 residues. The chain's CDR3 is CASQTGLQGAQYF. The CDR3 DNA follows: TGTGCCTCTCAGACGGGTCTCCAAGGAGCCCAGTACTTC.

CDR3 nucleotides: TGTGCCTGGAGTAGGGGCGGGAACACTGAAGCTTTCTTT. Translating it yields CAWSRGGNTEAFF. The chain has TRBV30 and TRBJ1-1, with D possibly matching TRBD1 (5 bases). Trimming removed 2 bases from V and 1 base from J, with 8 bases in between. This CDR3 has 13 amino acids. The germline V gene encodes CDR1 GTSNPN and CDR2 SVGIG (reference sequence).

This clonotype was seen more than once but under ten times. The chain links TRBV7-9 to TRBJ1-2; D not resolved. This CDR3 comprises 11 residues. Germline V gene lookup returns CDR1 SEHNR and CDR2 FQNEAQ (reference sequence). Trimming shortened V by 3 bases and J by 8 bases, and 7 bases separated the two germline ends. The CDR3 spells CASSLFSGYTF. For the CDR3, the DNA is TGTGCCAGCAGCTTGTTCAGCGGCTACACCTTC.

The chain links TRBV2 to TRBJ1-2; weak D call: TRBD1 (5 bases). CDR1 SNHLY and CDR2 FYNNEI come from the germline V gene. Trimming shortened V by 8 bases and J by 5 bases, and 18 bases separated the two germline ends. The CDR3 consists of 14 residues. Here the CDR3 DNA reads TGTGCCAGCGGCCGAGGGACGGCGCCTTATGGCTACACCTTC. This sequence encodes CASGRGTAPYGYTF.

This clonotype has just a few counts. The chain is built from TRBV21-1 and TRBJ2-4; the table's D call TRBD2 went unverified against the DNA. TRBV21-1 is marked as a pseudogene. CDR3 size: 16 residues. Written as DNA, the CDR3 is TGTGCCAGCAGCAAGCCCCGGACTAGCTCCAAAAACATTCAGTACTTC. Its translation: CASSKPRTSSKNIQYF.

Only one count was recorded for this clonotype. The chain joins TRBV27 to TRBJ2-2; TRBD2 matches 9 bases. With V trimmed by 5 bases and J by 1 base, 5 bases remained unmatched. The CDR3 is made up of 16 amino acids. Germline CDR1 is MNHEY and CDR2 is SMNVEV (reference sequence). CDR3 DNA: TGTGCCAGCAGTCCGAGCGGGAGGATGAACACCGGGGAGCTGTTTTTT. Encoded protein: CASSPSGRMNTGELFF.

This clonotype was recorded a few times. The chain couples TRBV27 to TRBJ2-7; 8 bases map to TRBD1. Germline trimming cut 3 bases from V and 0 bases from J; bases unmatched to any gene: 7. Germline loops: CDR1 MNHEY, CDR2 SMNVEV (reference sequence). This CDR3 spans 16 amino acids. As DNA, the CDR3 is TGTGCCAGCAGTTTTTATGGGACAGGATCCTCCTACGAGCAGTACTTC. Amino acid sequence: CASSFYGTGSSYEQYF.

This clonotype was counted a single time. The J gene is TRBJ2-1, the V gene TRBV10-3; D possibly corresponds to TRBD2 (5 bases). CDR1 is ENHRY, CDR2 SYGVKD, per germline. The CDR3 sequence is 13 residues long. The CDR3 DNA is TGTTCCCATGGGGTAGCGAGTTTGGCTGAGCAGTTCTTC. Its protein is CSHGVASLAEQFF.

This sequence joins TRBV12-3 or TRBV12-4 and TRBJ2-1, with D possibly TRBD2 on 6 matching bases. V lost 6 bases and J lost 3, with 18 bases in between. The CDR3 spans 16 residues. In nucleotides, the CDR3 is TGTGCCAGCAGGGGGGAAGGAGGGCTGCTCTACAATGAGCAGTTCTTC. This sequence encodes CASRGEGGLLYNEQFF.

The chain has TRBV24-1 and TRBJ1-2; 10 bases match TRBD1. V lost 1 base, J lost 7 bases, and 8 bases stayed unmatched. This CDR3 has 16 residues. Germline CDR1 reads KGHDR; CDR2 reads SFDVKD. DNA for the CDR3: TGTGCCACCAGTGATTTCCCGGGACAGGGGATTGGTGGCTACACCTTC. Translated: CATSDFPGQGIGGYTF.

The V call is TRBV20-1, the J call TRBJ1-1; 9 bases align to TRBD1. The CDR3 has 18 residues. With 3 bases clipped from V and 3 bases from J, the junction kept 17 bases outside the gene matches. Germline CDR1 reads DFQATT; CDR2 reads SNEGSKA (reference sequence). The CDR3 DNA follows: TGCAGTGCTAGGCGGGAGGGAGACAGGGGGTTCGGCGACACTGAAGCTTTCTTT. Amino acids: CSARREGDRGFGDTEAFF.

This chain connects TRBV20-1 to TRBJ1-1, with D maybe TRBD1 (6 bases). The CDR3 covers 18 residues. The V end was cut by 6 bases, the J end by 1 base, with 27 bases between. Germline CDR1 DFQATT, CDR2 SNEGSKA (reference sequence). In DNA, the CDR3 is TGCAGTGCGGCCACAACAGGGAAGGGGGTCCAGGAGAACACTGAAGCTTTCTTT. It yields the protein CSAATTGKGVQENTEAFF.

The rearrangement uses TRBV20-1 and TRBJ2-7; unclear D gene. V gave up 1 base and J gave up 0 bases, with 13 bases separating them. The CDR3 spans 15 residues. In germline, CDR1 is DFQATT, CDR2 SNEGSKA (reference sequence). This CDR3 is CSARVFGSYSYEQYF. The CDR3 DNA follows: TGCAGTGCTAGAGTATTTGGCAGCTACTCCTACGAGCAGTACTTC.

V is TRBV6-2 or TRBV6-3 and J is TRBJ1-5; D may be TRBD1 (6 bases). Looked up from germline, CDR1 is MNHEY and CDR2 is SVGEGT. Trimming removed 2 bases from V and 6 bases from J, with 20 bases in between. This CDR3 contains 17 residues. CDR3 nucleotide sequence: TGTGCCAGCAGTTACACAATTCACAGGGATCGGGGTCAGCCCCAGCATTTT. Translated, it gives CASSYTIHRDRGQPQHF.

This chain uses TRBV2 with TRBJ2-1, with D uncertain. The V gene's germline CDR1 is SNHLY and CDR2 FYNNEI. The length of the CDR3 is 14 residues. The V end lost 3 bases, the J end lost 7 bases, and 13 bases lay between the germline ends. The CDR3 DNA follows: TGTGCCAGCAGTGATCCAGTAGGAGTGAATGAGCAGTTCTTC. This codes for CASSDPVGVNEQFF.